This entry describes one T cell receptor beta chain. These data originate in a study of T-cell reconstitution after alpha-beta-depleted transplantation in children. The TCRbeta library was prepared with unique molecular identifiers. TCRdb called the PCR reads again in MiXCR, with one record for every CDR3 protein. The repertoire holds about 610,000 distinct CDR3 sequences, with about 10% as singletons. The sample in question was PBMCs from the stem cell graft donor, obtained from the stem cell graft. This TCR was sampled from a human donor who donated a stem cell graft to a child with acute myeloid leukemia.

In DNA, the CDR3 is TGTGCCAGCAGTTTAGGGCGAACTACCTACGAGCAGTACTTC. It translates to CASSLGRTTYEQYF. The chain has TRBV12-3 or TRBV12-4 and TRBJ2-7, with unresolved D. Trimming removed 1 base from V and 2 bases from J, with 9 bases in between. CDR3 length: 14 residues.